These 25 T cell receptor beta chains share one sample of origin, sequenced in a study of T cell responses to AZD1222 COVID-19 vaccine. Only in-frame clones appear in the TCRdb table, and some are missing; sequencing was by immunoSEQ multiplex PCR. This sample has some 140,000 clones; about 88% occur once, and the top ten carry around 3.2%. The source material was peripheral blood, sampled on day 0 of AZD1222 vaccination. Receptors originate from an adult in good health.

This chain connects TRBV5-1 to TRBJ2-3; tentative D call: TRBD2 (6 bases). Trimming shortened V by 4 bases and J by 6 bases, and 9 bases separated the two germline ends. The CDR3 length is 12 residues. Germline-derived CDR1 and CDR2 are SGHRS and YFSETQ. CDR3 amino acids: CASSKEGDTQYF. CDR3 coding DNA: TGCGCCAGCAGCAAGGAGGGGGATACGCAGTATTTT. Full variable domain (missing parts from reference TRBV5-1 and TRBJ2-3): KAGVTQTPRYLIKTRGQQVTLSCSPISGHRSVSWYQQTPGQGLQFLFEYFSETQRNKGNFPGRFSGRQFSNSRSEMNVSTLELGDSALYLCASSKEGDTQYFGPGTRLTVL.

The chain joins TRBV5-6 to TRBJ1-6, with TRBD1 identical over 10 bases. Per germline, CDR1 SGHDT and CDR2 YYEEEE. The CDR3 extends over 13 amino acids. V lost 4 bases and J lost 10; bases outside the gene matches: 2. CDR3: CASSRDRGSPLHF. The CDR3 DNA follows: TGTGCCAGCAGCCGGGACAGGGGATCACCCCTCCACTTT.

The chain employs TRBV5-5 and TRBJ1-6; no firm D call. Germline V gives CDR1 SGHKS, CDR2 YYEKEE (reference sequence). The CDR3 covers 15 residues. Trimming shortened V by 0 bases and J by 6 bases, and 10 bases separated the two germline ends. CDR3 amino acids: CASSLGQLLNSPLHF. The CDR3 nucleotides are TGTGCCAGCAGCTTGGGCCAGTTACTTAATTCACCCCTCCACTTT.

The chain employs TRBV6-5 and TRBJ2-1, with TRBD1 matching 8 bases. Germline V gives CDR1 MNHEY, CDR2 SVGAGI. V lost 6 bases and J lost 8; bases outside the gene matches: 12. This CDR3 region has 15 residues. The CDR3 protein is CASSPYLTGVYEQFF. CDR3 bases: TGTGCCAGCAGCCCATACTTGACAGGGGTCTATGAGCAGTTCTTC.

The CDR3: CASSSSGTGFPGELFF. For the CDR3, the DNA is TGTGCCAGCAGCTCTTCCGGGACAGGGTTCCCCGGGGAGCTGTTTTTT. This chain connects TRBV7-8 to TRBJ2-2; 9 bases fit TRBD1. The CDR3 extends over 16 amino acids. Germline V lookup: CDR1 SGHVS, CDR2 FQNEAQ. Losses at the gene ends were 4 bases for V and 6 bases for J; bases not matched to a gene: 9.

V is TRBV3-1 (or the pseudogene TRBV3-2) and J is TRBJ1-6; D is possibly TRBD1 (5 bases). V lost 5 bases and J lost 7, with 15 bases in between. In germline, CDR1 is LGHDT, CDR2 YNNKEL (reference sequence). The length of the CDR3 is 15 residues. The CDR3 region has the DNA TGTGCCAGCAGCTACTCACGGGGCGAAAATTCACCCCTCCACTTT. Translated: CASSYSRGENSPLHF.

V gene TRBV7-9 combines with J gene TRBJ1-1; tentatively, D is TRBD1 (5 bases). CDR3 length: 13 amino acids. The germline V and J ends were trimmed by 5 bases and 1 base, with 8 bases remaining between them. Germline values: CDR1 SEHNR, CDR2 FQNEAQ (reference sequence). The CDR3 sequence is CASSQTANTEAFF. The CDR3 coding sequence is TGTGCCAGCAGCCAGACAGCGAACACTGAAGCTTTCTTT.

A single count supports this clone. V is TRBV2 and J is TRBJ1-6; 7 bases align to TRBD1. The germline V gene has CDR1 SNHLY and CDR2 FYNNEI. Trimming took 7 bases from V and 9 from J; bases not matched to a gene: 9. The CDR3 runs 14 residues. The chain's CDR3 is CASIDRVVGSPLHF. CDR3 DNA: TGTGCCAGCATCGACAGGGTGGTTGGTTCACCCCTCCACTTT.

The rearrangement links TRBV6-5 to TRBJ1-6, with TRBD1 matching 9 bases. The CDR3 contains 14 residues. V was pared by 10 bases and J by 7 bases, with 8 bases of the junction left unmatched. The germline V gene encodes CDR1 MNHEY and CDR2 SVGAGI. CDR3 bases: TGTGCCACTCCAGGACAGGGGTGGAATTCACCCCTCCACTTT. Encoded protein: CATPGQGWNSPLHF.

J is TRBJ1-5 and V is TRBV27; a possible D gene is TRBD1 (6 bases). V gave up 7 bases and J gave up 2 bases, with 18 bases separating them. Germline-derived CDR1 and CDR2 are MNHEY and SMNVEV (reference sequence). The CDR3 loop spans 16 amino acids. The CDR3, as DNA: TGTGCCAGCACTCGAAGGGGGGGAGAGGGCAATCAGCCCCAGCATTTT. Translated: CASTRRGGEGNQPQHF.

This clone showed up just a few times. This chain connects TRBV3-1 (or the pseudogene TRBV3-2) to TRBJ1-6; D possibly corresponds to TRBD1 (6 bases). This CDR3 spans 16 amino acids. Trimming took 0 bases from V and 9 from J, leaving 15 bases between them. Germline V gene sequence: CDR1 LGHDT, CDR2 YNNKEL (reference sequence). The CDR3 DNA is TGTGCCAGCAGCCAAGATGGGGGGCGCGGGAGTTCACCCCTCCACTTT. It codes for CASSQDGGRGSSPLHF.

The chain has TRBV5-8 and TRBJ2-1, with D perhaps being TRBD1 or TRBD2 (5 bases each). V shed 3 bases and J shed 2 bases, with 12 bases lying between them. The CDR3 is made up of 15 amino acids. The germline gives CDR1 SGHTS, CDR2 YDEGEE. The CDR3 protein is CASSWGSGTYNEQFF. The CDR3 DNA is TGTGCCAGCAGCTGGGGGAGCGGCACCTACAATGAGCAGTTCTTC. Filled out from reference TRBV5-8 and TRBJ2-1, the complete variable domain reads EAGVTQSPTHLIKTRGQQATLRCSPISGHTSVYWYQQALGLGLQFLLWYDEGEERNRGNFPPRFSGRQFPNYSSELNVNALELEDSALYLCASSWGSGTYNEQFFGPGTRLTVL.

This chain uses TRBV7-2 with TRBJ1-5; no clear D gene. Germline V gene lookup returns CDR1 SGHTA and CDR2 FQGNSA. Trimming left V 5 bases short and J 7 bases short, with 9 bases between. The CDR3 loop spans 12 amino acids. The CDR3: CASSLDNQPQHF. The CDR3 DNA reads TGTGCCAGCAGCCTTGACAACCAGCCCCAGCATTTT. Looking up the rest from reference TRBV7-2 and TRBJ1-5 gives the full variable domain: GAGVSQSPSNKVTEKGKDVELRCDPISGHTALYWYRQSLGQGLEFLIYFQGNSAPDKSGLPSDRFSAERTGGSVSTLTIQRTQQEDSAVYLCASSLDNQPQHFGDGTRLSIL.

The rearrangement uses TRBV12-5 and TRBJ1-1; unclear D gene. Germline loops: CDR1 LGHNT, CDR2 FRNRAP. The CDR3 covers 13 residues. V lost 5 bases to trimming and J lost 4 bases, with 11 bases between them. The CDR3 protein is CASGRGMGTEAFF. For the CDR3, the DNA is TGTGCTAGTGGTCGGGGTATGGGCACTGAAGCTTTCTTT. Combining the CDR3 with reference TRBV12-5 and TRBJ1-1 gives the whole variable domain DARVTQTPRHKVTEMGQEVTMRCQPILGHNTVFWYRQTMMQGLELLAYFRNRAPLDDSGMPKDRFSAEMPDATLATLKIQPSEPRDSAVYFCASGRGMGTEAFFGQGTRLTVV.

CDR3 loop: CASSREPLGQGGNQPQHF. The CDR3 DNA follows: TGCGCCAGCAGTCGAGAACCTCTGGGACAGGGGGGCAATCAGCCCCAGCATTTT. The chain uses TRBV5-1 and TRBJ1-5; 11 bases are a match to TRBD1. Germline V gene data show CDR1 as SGHRS and CDR2 as YFSETQ. The CDR3 is made up of 18 amino acids. The V gene end was trimmed by 5 bases and the J gene end by 2 bases; junction bases not matched to a gene: 12.

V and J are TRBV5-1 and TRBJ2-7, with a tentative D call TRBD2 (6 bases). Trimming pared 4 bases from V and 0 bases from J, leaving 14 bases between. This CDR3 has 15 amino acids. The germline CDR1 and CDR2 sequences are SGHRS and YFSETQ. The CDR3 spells CASSPTGGNSYEQYF. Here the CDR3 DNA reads TGCGCCAGCAGCCCGACGGGCGGGAACTCCTACGAGCAGTACTTC.

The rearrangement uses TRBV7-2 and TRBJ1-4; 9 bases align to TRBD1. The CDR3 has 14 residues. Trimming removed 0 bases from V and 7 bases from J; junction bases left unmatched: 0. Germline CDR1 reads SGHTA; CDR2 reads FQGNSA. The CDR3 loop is CASSLAGQGEKLFF. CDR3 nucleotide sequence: TGTGCCAGCAGCTTAGCGGGACAGGGTGAAAAACTGTTTTTT.

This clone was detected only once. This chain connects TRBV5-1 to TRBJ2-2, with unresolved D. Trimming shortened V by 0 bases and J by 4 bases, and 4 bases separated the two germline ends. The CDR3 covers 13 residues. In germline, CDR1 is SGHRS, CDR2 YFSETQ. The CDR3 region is CASSLDGTGELFF. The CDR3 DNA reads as TGCGCCAGCAGCTTGGATGGCACCGGGGAGCTGTTTTTT.

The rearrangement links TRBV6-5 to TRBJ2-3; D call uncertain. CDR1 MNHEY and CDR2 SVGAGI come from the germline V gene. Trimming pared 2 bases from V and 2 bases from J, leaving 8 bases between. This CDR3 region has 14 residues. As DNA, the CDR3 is TGTGCCAGCAGTTACAGGCGGCCCACAGATACGCAGTATTTT. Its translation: CASSYRRPTDTQYF.

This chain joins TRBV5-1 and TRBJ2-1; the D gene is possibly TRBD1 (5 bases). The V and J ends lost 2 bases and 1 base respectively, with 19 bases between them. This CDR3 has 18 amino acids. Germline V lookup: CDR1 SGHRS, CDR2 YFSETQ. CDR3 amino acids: CASSLPITQGFSYNEQFF. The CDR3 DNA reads TGCGCCAGCAGCTTACCAATAACTCAGGGTTTTTCCTACAATGAGCAGTTCTTC. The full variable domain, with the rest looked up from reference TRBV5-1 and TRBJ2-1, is KAGVTQTPRYLIKTRGQQVTLSCSPISGHRSVSWYQQTPGQGLQFLFEYFSETQRNKGNFPGRFSGRQFSNSRSEMNVSTLELGDSALYLCASSLPITQGFSYNEQFFGPGTRLTVL.

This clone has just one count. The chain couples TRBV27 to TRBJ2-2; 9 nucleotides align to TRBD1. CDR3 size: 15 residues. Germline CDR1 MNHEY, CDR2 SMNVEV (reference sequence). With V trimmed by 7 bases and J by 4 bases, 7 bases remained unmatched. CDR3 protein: CASKNRGQVTGELFF. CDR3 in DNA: TGTGCCAGCAAAAACAGGGGGCAAGTCACCGGGGAGCTGTTTTTT.

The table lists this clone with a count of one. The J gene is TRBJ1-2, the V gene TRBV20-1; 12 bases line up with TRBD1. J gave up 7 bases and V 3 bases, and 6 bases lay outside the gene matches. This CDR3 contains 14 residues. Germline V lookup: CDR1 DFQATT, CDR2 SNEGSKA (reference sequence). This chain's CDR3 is CSASGGQGAGGYTF. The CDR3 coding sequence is TGCAGTGCTAGTGGGGGACAGGGGGCTGGTGGCTACACCTTC.

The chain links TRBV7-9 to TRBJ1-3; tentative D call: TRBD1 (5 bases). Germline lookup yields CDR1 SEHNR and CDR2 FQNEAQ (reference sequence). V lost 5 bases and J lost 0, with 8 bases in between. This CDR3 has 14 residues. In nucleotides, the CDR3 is TGTGCCAGCAGCCGTGACAGCTCTGGAAACACCATATATTTT. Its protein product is CASSRDSSGNTIYF.

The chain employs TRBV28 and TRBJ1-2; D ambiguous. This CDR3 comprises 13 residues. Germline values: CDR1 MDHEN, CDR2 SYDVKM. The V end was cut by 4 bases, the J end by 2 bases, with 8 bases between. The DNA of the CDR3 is TGTGCCAGCAGTTCCGGACTAAACTATGGCTACACCTTC. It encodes CASSSGLNYGYTF.

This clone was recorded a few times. CDR3 nucleotides: TGTGCCAGCAGCCGAGGCACGTTCCGTCCAGAACTGCCCAGAGGCGAAAAACTGTTTTTT. As protein: CASSRGTFRPELPRGEKLFF. The V gene is TRBV7-8, the J gene TRBJ1-4, with D unclear. V shed 5 bases and J shed 8 bases, with 33 bases lying between them. CDR1 is SGHVS and CDR2 is FQNEAQ in the germline V gene. This CDR3 comprises 20 residues.